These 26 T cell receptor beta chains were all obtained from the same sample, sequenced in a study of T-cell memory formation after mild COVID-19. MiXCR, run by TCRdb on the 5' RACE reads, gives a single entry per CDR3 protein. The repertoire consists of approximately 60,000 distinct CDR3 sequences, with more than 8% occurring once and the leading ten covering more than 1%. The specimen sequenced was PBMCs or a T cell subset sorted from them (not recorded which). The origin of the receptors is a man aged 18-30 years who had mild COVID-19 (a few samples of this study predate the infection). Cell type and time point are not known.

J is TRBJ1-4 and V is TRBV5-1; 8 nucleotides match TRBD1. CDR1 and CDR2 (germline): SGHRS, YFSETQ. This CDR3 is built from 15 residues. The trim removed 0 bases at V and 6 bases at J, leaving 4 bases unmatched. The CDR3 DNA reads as TGCGCCAGCAGCTTGGGCGCAGGGGGCTATGAAAAACTGTTTTTT. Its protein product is CASSLGAGGYEKLFF.

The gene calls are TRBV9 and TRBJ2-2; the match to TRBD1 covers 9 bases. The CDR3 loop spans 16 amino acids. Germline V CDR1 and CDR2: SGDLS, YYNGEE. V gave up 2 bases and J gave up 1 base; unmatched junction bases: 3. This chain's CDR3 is CASSVGGQGNTGELFF. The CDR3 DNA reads TGTGCCAGCAGCGTGGGGGGACAGGGGAACACCGGGGAGCTGTTTTTT.

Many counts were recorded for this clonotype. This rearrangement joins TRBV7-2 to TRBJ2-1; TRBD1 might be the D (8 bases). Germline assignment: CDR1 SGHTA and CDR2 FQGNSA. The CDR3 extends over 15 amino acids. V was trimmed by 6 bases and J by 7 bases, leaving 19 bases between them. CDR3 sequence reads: CASRSGGSGGNEQFF. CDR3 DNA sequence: TGTGCCAGCAGGTCAGGGGGCTCCGGGGGGAATGAGCAGTTCTTC.

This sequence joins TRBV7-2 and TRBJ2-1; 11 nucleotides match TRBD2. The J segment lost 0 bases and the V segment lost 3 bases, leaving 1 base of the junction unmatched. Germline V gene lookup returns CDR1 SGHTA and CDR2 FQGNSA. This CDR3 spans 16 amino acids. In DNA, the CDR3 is TGTGCCAGCAGCTTTAGCGGGGGGGCCTCCTACAATGAGCAGTTCTTC. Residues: CASSFSGGASYNEQFF.

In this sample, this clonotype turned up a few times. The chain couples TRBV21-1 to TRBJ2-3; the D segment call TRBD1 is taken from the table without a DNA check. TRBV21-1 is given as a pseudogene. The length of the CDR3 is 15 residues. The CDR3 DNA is TGTGCCAGCAGCAGGCCGACAGGGGGCACAGATACGCAGTATTTT. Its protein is CASSRPTGGTDTQYF.

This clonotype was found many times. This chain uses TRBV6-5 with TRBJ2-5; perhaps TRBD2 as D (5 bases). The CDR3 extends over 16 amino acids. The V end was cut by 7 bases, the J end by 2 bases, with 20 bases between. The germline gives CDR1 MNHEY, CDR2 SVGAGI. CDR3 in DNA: TGTGCCAGCACGCCAACGATTCCTTGGAGGCAAGAGACCCAGTACTTC. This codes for CASTPTIPWRQETQYF.

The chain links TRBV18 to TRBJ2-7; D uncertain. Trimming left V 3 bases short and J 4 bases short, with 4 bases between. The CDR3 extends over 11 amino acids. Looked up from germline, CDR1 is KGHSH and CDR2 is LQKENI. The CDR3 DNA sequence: TGTGCCAGCTCACCGGAATACGAGCAGTACTTC. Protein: CASSPEYEQYF.

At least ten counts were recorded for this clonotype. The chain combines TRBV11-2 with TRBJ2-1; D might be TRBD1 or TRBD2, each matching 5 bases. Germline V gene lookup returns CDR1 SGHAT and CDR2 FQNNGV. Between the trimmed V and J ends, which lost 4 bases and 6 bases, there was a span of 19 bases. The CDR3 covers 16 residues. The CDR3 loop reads CASSSSRYRGPNEQFF. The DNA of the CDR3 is TGTGCCAGCAGCTCATCCCGCTATCGGGGACCCAATGAGCAGTTCTTC.

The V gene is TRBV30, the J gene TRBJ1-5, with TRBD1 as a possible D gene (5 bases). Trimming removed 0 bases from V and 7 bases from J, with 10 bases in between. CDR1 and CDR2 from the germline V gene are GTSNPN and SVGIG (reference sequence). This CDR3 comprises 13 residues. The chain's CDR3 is CAWSVRGGQPQHF. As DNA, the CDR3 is TGTGCCTGGAGTGTACGGGGGGGACAGCCCCAGCATTTT.

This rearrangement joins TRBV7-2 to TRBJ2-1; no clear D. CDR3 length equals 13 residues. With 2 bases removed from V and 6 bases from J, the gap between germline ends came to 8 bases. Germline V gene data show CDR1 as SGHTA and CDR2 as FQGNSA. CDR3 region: CASSLFVINEQFF. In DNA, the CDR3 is TGTGCCAGCAGCTTATTCGTAATCAATGAGCAGTTCTTC.

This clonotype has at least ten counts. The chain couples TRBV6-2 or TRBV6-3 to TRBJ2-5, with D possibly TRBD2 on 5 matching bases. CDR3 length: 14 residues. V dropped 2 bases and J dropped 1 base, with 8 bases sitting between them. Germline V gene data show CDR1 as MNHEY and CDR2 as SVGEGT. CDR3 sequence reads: CASSYGGSQETQYF. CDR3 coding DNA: TGTGCCAGCAGTTACGGAGGCAGCCAAGAGACCCAGTACTTC.

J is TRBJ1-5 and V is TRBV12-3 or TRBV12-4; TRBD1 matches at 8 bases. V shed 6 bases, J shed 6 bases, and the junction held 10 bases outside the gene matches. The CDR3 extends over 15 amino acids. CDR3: CASSPQGGAGQPQHF. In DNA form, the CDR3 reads TGTGCCAGCAGCCCACAGGGGGGGGCAGGTCAGCCCCAGCATTTT.

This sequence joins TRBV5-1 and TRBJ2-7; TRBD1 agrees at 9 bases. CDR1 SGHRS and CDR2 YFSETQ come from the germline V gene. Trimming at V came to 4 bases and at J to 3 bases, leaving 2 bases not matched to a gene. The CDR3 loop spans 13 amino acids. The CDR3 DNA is TGCGCCAGCAGCCGACAGGGGGACTACGAGCAGTACTTC. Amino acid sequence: CASSRQGDYEQYF.

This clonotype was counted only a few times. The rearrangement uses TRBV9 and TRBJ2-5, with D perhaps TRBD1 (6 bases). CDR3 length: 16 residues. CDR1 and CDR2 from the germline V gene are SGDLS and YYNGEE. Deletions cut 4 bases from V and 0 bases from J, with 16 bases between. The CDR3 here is CASSPRQVPYQETQYF. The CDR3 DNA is TGTGCCAGCAGCCCACGACAGGTACCCTACCAAGAGACCCAGTACTTC.

The CDR3 DNA reads TGCAGTGCTAGAATGTATAGCAATCAGCCCCAGCATTTT. Protein product: CSARMYSNQPQHF. The chain combines TRBV20-1 with TRBJ1-5; D is unclear. This CDR3 region has 13 residues. V lost 2 bases and J lost 0, with 5 bases in between. CDR1 DFQATT and CDR2 SNEGSKA come from the germline V gene (reference sequence).

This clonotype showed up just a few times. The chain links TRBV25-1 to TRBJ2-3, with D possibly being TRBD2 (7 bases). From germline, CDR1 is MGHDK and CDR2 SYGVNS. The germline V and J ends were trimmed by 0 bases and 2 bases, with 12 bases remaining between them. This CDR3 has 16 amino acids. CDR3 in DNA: TGTGCCAGCAGTGAATATGGGCGGGGGCACACAGATACGCAGTATTTT. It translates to CASSEYGRGHTDTQYF.

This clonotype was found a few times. The CDR3: CATSRLGTGNTEAFF. Written as DNA, the CDR3 is TGTGCCACCAGCAGACTAGGGACAGGGAACACTGAAGCTTTCTTT. The gene calls are TRBV15 and TRBJ1-1; 8 positions agree with TRBD1. Germline V gene data show CDR1 as LNHNV and CDR2 as YYDKDF (reference sequence). CDR3 length equals 15 residues. Trimming cost V 2 bases and J 1 base; bases outside gene matches: 3.

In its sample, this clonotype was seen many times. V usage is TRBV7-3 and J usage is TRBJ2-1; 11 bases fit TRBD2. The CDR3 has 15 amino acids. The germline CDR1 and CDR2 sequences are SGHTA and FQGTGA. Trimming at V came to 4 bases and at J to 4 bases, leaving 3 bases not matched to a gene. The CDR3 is CASSSASGGYNEQFF. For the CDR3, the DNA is TGTGCCAGCAGCTCCGCTAGCGGGGGGTACAATGAGCAGTTCTTC.

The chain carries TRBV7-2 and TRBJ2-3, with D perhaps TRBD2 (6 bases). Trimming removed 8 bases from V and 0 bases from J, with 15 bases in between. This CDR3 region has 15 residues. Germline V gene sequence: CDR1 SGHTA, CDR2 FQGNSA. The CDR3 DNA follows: TGTGCCAGCGGTGGGGGGTATTTGAGCACAGATACGCAGTATTTT. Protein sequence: CASGGGYLSTDTQYF.

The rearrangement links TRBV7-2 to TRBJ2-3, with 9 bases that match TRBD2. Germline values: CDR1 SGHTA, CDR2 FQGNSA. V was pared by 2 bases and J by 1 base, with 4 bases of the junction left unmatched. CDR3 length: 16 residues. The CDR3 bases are TGTGCCAGCAGCTTACTTCGCGGGGGGGGCACAGATACGCAGTATTTT. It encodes CASSLLRGGGTDTQYF. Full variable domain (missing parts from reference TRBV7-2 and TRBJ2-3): GAGVSQSPSNKVTEKGKDVELRCDPISGHTALYWYRQSLGQGLEFLIYFQGNSAPDKSGLPSDRFSAERTGGSVSTLTIQRTQQEDSAVYLCASSLLRGGGTDTQYFGPGTRLTVL.

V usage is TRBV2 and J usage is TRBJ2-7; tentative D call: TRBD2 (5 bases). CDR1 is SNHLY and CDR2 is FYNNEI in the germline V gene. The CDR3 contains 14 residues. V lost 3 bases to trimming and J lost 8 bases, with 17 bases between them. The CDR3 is CASSELTTGVQQYV. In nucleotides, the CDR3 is TGTGCCAGCAGTGAGCTTACCACCGGGGTTCAGCAGTACGTC.

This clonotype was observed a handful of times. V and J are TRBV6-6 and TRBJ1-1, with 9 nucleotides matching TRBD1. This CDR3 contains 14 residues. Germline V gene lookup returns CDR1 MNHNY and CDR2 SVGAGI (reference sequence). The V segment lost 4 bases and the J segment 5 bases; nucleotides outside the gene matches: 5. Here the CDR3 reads CASSWATGGTEAFF. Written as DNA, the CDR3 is TGTGCCAGCAGTTGGGCGACAGGGGGGACTGAAGCTTTCTTT.

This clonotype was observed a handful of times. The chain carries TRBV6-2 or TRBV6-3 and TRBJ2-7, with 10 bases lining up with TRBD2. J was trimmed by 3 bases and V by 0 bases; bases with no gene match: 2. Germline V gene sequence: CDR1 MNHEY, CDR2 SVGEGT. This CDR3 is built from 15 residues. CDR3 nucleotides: TGTGCCAGCAGTTACTCTAGCGGGGGGAACTACGAGCAGTACGTC. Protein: CASSYSSGGNYEQYV.

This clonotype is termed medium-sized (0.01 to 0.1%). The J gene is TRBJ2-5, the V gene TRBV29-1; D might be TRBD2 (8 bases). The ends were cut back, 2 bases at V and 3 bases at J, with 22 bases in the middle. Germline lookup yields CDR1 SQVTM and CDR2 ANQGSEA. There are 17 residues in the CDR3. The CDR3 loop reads CSVELQGGLVMEETQYF. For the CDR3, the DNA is TGCAGCGTTGAACTCCAGGGGGGACTAGTCATGGAAGAGACCCAGTACTTC.

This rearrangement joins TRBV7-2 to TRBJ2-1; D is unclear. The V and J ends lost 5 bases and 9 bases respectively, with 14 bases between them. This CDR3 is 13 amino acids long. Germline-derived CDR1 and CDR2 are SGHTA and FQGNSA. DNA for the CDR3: TGTGCCAGCAGCCCCATGGGGTCCAGTGAGCAGTTCTTC. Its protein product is CASSPMGSSEQFF. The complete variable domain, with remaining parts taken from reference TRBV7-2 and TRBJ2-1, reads GAGVSQSPSNKVTEKGKDVELRCDPISGHTALYWYRQSLGQGLEFLIYFQGNSAPDKSGLPSDRFSAERTGGSVSTLTIQRTQQEDSAVYLCASSPMGSSEQFFGPGTRLTVL.

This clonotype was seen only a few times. DNA for the CDR3: TGTGCCAGCAGTGCGGGACAAGAAACGCAGTATTTT. Its protein is CASSAGQETQYF. The rearrangement links TRBV6-6 to TRBJ2-3, with D perhaps TRBD1 or TRBD2 (6 bases each). Germline V gene data show CDR1 as MNHNY and CDR2 as SVGAGI (reference sequence). With 5 bases removed from V and 9 bases from J, the gap between germline ends came to 12 bases. The CDR3 sequence is 12 residues long.